This TCR beta chain comes out of a study of OX40 agonist ivuxolimab in advanced cancers. Study context: Aged about 20 to 80 with a mean of 60 years, they were about 78% male. General study findings and limits: Among T cells, CD8+ cells averaged more expanded clones than CD4+ cells.

Per germline, CDR1 MNHEY and CDR2 SMNVEV (reference sequence). J gave up 5 bases and V 6 bases, and 7 bases lay outside the gene matches. The CDR3 contains 14 residues. Sequencing used immunoSEQ multiplex PCR; TCRdb keeps in-frame clones, though not all of them. The sample has 95,000 or so clones, over 75% seen once. Systemic immunosuppression or autoimmune disease history was grounds to exclude patients. In regard to this clone: Its antigen is undetermined.

Sample: CD4+ or CD8+ T cells sorted from blood, taken in a trial of the OX40 agonist ivuxolimab. This receptor was taken from an adult with an advanced solid tumor such as melanoma, head and neck, liver or kidney cancer. The gene calls are TRBV27 and TRBJ2-5; the match to TRBD2 covers 9 bases. The CDR3 sequence: CASRRGLAWETQYF. The CDR3 DNA is TGTGCCAGCAGGCGCGGACTAGCGTGGGAGACCCAGTACTTC.